These T cell receptor beta chains were read from a single sample in a study of blood T cell repertoires in COVID-19. This table comes from immunoSEQ multiplex PCR, and its TCRdb copy is limited to in-frame clones, with some not included. The top ten hold around a tenth of the sample, which has around 310,000 clones, roughly 90% seen once. Sequenced input: PBMCs or T cells enriched from blood (not recorded which). The receptor set was obtained from a middle-aged woman who had recovered from COVID-19. The CDR3 runs from the conserved cysteine through the conserved F or W. Each record gives: D gene, V gene, J gene, clone size, CDR3 protein, CDR3 DNA. D genes are given only for firm matches. Clone size is stated in some rows and not others, as once, few, many or a class when expanded.

D gene: .; V gene: TRBV28; J gene: TRBJ2-3; clone size: .; CDR3 protein: CASSRSFSTDTQYF; CDR3 DNA: TGTGCCAGCAGCAGGTCATTTAGCACAGATACGCAGTATTTT
D gene: TRBD1; V gene: TRBV7-9; J gene: TRBJ2-1; clone size: once; CDR3 protein: CASSPGTGGLYNEQFF; CDR3 DNA: TGTGCCAGCAGCCCTGGGACAGGGGGCTTATACAATGAGCAGTTCTTC
D gene: TRBD1; V gene: TRBV25-1; J gene: TRBJ2-5; clone size: .; CDR3 protein: CASSVDRQETQYF; CDR3 DNA: TGTGCCAGCAGTGTGGACAGGCAAGAGACCCAGTACTTC
D gene: TRBD2; V gene: TRBV28; J gene: TRBJ2-7; clone size: once; CDR3 protein: CASSPLAGGRFEQYF; CDR3 DNA: TGTGCCAGCAGTCCCTTGGCGGGGGGGCGTTTTGAGCAGTACTTC
D gene: TRBD2; V gene: TRBV7-2; J gene: TRBJ2-1; clone size: .; CDR3 protein: CASSLMAGTSGRGNEQFF; CDR3 DNA: TGTGCCAGCAGCTTAATGGCCGGGACTAGCGGAAGAGGCAATGAGCAGTTCTTC
D gene: .; V gene: TRBV6-2/TRBV6-3; J gene: TRBJ2-7; clone size: once; CDR3 protein: CASSYSTGRSYEQYF; CDR3 DNA: TGTGCCAGCAGTTACTCGACAGGACGGTCCTACGAGCAGTACTTC
D gene: TRBD2; V gene: TRBV10-3; J gene: TRBJ2-7; clone size: .; CDR3 protein: CAISEALAKTYEQYF; CDR3 DNA: TGTGCCATCAGTGAAGCACTAGCGAAAACCTACGAGCAGTACTTC
D gene: .; V gene: TRBV7-2; J gene: TRBJ2-7; clone size: .; CDR3 protein: CASSLESFGEQYF; CDR3 DNA: TGTGCCAGCAGCTTAGAGTCGTTCGGCGAGCAGTACTTC
D gene: TRBD1; V gene: TRBV4-2; J gene: TRBJ2-1; clone size: .; CDR3 protein: CASSPGEDRPQKQFF; CDR3 DNA: TGTGCCAGCAGCCCTGGCGAGGACAGGCCTCAGAAGCAGTTCTTC
D gene: .; V gene: TRBV5-4; J gene: TRBJ1-2; clone size: .; CDR3 protein: CASSVPGTSGYTF; CDR3 DNA: TGTGCCAGCAGCGTACCAGGTACGAGCGGCTACACCTTC
D gene: .; V gene: TRBV21-1; J gene: TRBJ1-5; clone size: .; CDR3 protein: CASRLNQPQHF; CDR3 DNA: TGTGCCAGCAGACTTAATCAGCCCCAGCATTTT
D gene: .; V gene: TRBV2; J gene: TRBJ1-2; clone size: .; CDR3 protein: CASSEARLYRNF; CDR3 DNA: TGTGCCAGCAGTGAAGCTCGGCTTTACAGGAACTTC
D gene: .; V gene: TRBV9; J gene: TRBJ2-7; clone size: once; CDR3 protein: CASSEGTPSYEQYF; CDR3 DNA: TGTGCCAGCAGCGAGGGGACACCCTCCTACGAGCAGTACTTC
D gene: .; V gene: TRBV11-2; J gene: TRBJ2-1; clone size: .; CDR3 protein: CASSLGTTPYNEQFF; CDR3 DNA: TGTGCCAGCAGCTTAGGGACAACCCCCTACAATGAGCAGTTCTTC
D gene: .; V gene: TRBV12-3/TRBV12-4; J gene: TRBJ1-3; clone size: .; CDR3 protein: CASSYRVDTIYF; CDR3 DNA: TGTGCCAGCAGTTACAGGGTAGACACCATATATTTT
D gene: TRBD1; V gene: TRBV6-5; J gene: TRBJ2-7; clone size: .; CDR3 protein: CASSFRDSTSYEQYF; CDR3 DNA: TGTGCCAGCAGTTTCCGGGACAGTACTTCCTACGAGCAGTACTTC
D gene: TRBD1; V gene: TRBV6-5; J gene: TRBJ1-2; clone size: .; CDR3 protein: CASSYWTGGGGYTF; CDR3 DNA: TGTGCCAGCAGTTACTGGACAGGGGGCGGAGGCTACACCTTC
D gene: .; V gene: TRBV21-1; J gene: TRBJ1-1; clone size: .; CDR3 protein: CASSKRQDNTEAFF; CDR3 DNA: TGTGCCAGCAGCAAACGTCAGGATAACACTGAAGCTTTCTTT
D gene: TRBD1; V gene: TRBV25-1; J gene: TRBJ1-5; clone size: .; CDR3 protein: CASSEGQTNQPQHF; CDR3 DNA: TGTGCCAGCAGTGAGGGACAGACTAATCAGCCCCAGCATTTT
D gene: .; V gene: TRBV9; J gene: TRBJ2-7; clone size: few; CDR3 protein: CASSFGAGDYYEQYF; CDR3 DNA: TGTGCCAGCAGCTTTGGGGCAGGGGATTACTACGAGCAGTACTTC
D gene: TRBD2; V gene: TRBV7-8; J gene: TRBJ2-1; clone size: few; CDR3 protein: CASSSWTSGGIYEQFF; CDR3 DNA: TGTGCCAGCAGCTCGTGGACTAGCGGGGGGATTTATGAGCAGTTCTTC
D gene: .; V gene: TRBV12-3/TRBV12-4; J gene: TRBJ1-1; clone size: .; CDR3 protein: CASSLTVYTEAFF; CDR3 DNA: TGTGCCAGCAGTTTAACGGTTTACACTGAAGCTTTCTTT
D gene: .; V gene: TRBV5-4; J gene: TRBJ2-1; clone size: .; CDR3 protein: CASSLVGGASYNEQFF; CDR3 DNA: TGTGCCAGCAGCTTGGTCGGAGGGGCGTCCTACAATGAGCAGTTCTTC
D gene: .; V gene: TRBV5-6; J gene: TRBJ1-2; clone size: .; CDR3 protein: CASSLGRGGRGYTF; CDR3 DNA: TGTGCCAGCAGCTTGGGACGGGGTGGGCGTGGCTACACCTTC
D gene: TRBD2; V gene: TRBV6-4; J gene: TRBJ2-3; clone size: few; CDR3 protein: CASSDSTSGRPDTQYF; CDR3 DNA: TGTGCCAGCAGTGACTCGACTAGCGGGAGGCCAGATACGCAGTATTTT
D gene: TRBD1; V gene: TRBV6-1; J gene: TRBJ2-1; clone size: .; CDR3 protein: CASSEEQDRVLFF; CDR3 DNA: TGTGCCAGCAGTGAAGAGCAGGACAGGGTATTGTTCTTC
D gene: .; V gene: TRBV28; J gene: TRBJ2-2; clone size: .; CDR3 protein: CASRTSAQLKSNTGELFF; CDR3 DNA: TGTGCCAGCAGGACTTCGGCCCAATTGAAATCGAACACCGGGGAGCTGTTTTTT
D gene: TRBD2; V gene: TRBV5-4; J gene: TRBJ2-7; clone size: .; CDR3 protein: CASSLASGRATYEQYF; CDR3 DNA: TGTGCCAGCAGCTTGGCTAGCGGGCGGGCCACCTACGAGCAGTACTTC
D gene: TRBD1; V gene: TRBV7-9; J gene: TRBJ1-2; clone size: .; CDR3 protein: CASSPGQGPNYGYTF; CDR3 DNA: TGTGCCAGCAGCCCAGGACAGGGCCCTAACTATGGCTACACCTTC
D gene: TRBD1; V gene: TRBV29-1; J gene: TRBJ2-2; clone size: .; CDR3 protein: CSVTGANTGELFF; CDR3 DNA: TGCAGCGTTACAGGGGCGAACACCGGGGAGCTGTTTTTT
D gene: .; V gene: TRBV27; J gene: TRBJ1-5; clone size: .; CDR3 protein: CASRLVVNQPQHF; CDR3 DNA: TGTGCCAGCCGACTCGTCGTGAATCAGCCCCAGCATTTT
D gene: .; V gene: TRBV7-9; J gene: TRBJ1-2; clone size: .; CDR3 protein: CASSSRGDPYGYTF; CDR3 DNA: TGTGCCAGCAGCTCCCGGGGGGACCCATATGGCTACACCTTC
D gene: .; V gene: TRBV30; J gene: TRBJ2-3; clone size: .; CDR3 protein: CAWTLRRVSDTQYF; CDR3 DNA: TGTGCCTGGACCCTGCGGAGGGTTTCAGATACGCAGTATTTT
D gene: TRBD1; V gene: TRBV29-1; J gene: TRBJ1-1; clone size: once; CDR3 protein: CSAGQGETEAFF; CDR3 DNA: TGCAGCGCTGGACAGGGTGAGACTGAAGCTTTCTTT
D gene: TRBD1; V gene: TRBV5-1; J gene: TRBJ1-4; clone size: .; CDR3 protein: CASSSTGGSDEKLFF; CDR3 DNA: TGCGCCAGCAGCTCGACAGGGGGCTCTGATGAAAAACTGTTTTTT
D gene: TRBD1; V gene: TRBV5-1; J gene: TRBJ2-5; clone size: once; CDR3 protein: CASSQRQGEETQYF; CDR3 DNA: TGCGCCAGCAGCCAGCGACAGGGTGAAGAGACCCAGTACTTC
D gene: TRBD2; V gene: TRBV7-9; J gene: TRBJ2-5; clone size: .; CDR3 protein: CASSLGLRREVQETQYF; CDR3 DNA: TGTGCCAGCAGCTTGGGGTTGAGGCGGGAGGTCCAAGAGACCCAGTACTTC